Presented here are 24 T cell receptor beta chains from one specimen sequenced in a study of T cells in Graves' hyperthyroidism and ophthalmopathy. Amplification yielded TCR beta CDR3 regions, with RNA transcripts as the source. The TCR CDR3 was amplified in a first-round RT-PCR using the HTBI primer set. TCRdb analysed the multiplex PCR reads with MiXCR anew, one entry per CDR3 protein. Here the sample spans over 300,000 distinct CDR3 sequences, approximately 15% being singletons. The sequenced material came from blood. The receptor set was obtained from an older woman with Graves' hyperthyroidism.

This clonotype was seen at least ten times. The CDR3 reads CASNHGVGEQYF. In DNA, the CDR3 is TGTGCCAGCAACCACGGGGTCGGGGAGCAGTACTTC. The chain uses TRBV11-2 and TRBJ2-7; a weak D match, TRBD2 (5 bases). Germline loops: CDR1 SGHAT, CDR2 FQNNGV. The germline V and J ends were trimmed by 7 bases and 7 bases, with 14 bases remaining between them. This CDR3 region has 12 residues.

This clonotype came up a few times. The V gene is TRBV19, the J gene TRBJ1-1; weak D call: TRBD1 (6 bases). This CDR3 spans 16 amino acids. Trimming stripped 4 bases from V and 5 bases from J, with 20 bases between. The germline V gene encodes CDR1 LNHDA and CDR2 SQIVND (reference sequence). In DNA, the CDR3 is TGTGCCAGTAGTACCGTTCACTTACAGGGATGGACTGAAGCTTTCTTT. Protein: CASSTVHLQGWTEAFF.

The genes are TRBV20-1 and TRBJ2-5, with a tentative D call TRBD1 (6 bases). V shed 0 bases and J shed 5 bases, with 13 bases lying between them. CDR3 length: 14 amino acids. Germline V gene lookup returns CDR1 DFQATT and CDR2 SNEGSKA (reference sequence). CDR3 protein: CSARDPTGMETQYF. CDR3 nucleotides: TGCAGTGCTAGAGATCCCACAGGGATGGAGACCCAGTACTTC.

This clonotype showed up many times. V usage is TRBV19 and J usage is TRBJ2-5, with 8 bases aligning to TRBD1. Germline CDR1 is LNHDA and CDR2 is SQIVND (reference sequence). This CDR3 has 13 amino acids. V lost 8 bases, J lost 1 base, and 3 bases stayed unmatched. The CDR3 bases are TGTGCCAGTTCCCAGGGGGCCCAAGAGACCCAGTACTTC. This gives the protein CASSQGAQETQYF.

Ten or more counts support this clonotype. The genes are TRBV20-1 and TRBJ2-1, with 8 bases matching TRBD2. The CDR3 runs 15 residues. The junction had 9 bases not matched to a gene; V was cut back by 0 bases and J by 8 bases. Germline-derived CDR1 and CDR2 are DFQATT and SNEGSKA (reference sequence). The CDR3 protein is CSARDVAGYIYEQFF. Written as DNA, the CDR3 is TGCAGTGCTAGAGATGTAGCGGGATATATCTATGAGCAGTTCTTC.

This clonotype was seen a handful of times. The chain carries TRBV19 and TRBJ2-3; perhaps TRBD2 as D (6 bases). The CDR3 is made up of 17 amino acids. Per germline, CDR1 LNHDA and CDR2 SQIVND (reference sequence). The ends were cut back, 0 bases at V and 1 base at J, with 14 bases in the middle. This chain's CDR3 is CASSIEGLAPGTDTQYF. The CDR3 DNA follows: TGTGCCAGTAGTATAGAGGGGCTAGCGCCTGGCACAGATACGCAGTATTTT. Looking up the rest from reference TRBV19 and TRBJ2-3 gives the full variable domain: DGGITQSPKYLFRKEGQNVTLSCEQNLNHDAMYWYRQDPGQGLRLIYYSQIVNDFQKGDIAEGYSVSREKKESFPLTVTSAQKNPTAFYLCASSIEGLAPGTDTQYFGPGTRLTVL.

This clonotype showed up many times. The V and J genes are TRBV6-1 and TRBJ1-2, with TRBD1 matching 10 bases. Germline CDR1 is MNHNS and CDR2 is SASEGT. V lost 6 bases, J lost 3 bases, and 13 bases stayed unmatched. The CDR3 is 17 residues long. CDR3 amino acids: CASRQTGTGAKDYGYTF. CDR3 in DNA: TGTGCCAGCAGACAAACCGGGACAGGGGCTAAGGACTATGGCTACACCTTC.

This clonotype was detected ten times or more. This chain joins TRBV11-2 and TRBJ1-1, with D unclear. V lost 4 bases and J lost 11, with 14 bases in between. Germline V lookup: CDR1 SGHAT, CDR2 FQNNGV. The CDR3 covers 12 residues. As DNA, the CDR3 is TGTGCCAGCAGCTCGGGCCCCCTTGGCGCTTTCTTT. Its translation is CASSSGPLGAFF. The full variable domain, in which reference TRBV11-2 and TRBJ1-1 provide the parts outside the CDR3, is EAGVAQSPRYKIIEKRQSVAFWCNPISGHATLYWYQQILGQGPKLLIQFQNNGVVDDSQLPKDRFSAERLKGVDSTLKIQPAKLEDSAVYLCASSSGPLGAFFGQGTRLTVV.

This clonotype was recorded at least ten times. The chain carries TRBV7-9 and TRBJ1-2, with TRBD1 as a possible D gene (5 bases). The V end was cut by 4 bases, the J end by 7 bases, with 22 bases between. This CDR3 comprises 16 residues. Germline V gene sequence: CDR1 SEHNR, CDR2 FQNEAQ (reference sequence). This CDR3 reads CASSSTGTLKATGYTF. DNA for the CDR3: TGTGCCAGCAGCTCGACCGGGACCCTAAAAGCTACTGGCTACACCTTC.

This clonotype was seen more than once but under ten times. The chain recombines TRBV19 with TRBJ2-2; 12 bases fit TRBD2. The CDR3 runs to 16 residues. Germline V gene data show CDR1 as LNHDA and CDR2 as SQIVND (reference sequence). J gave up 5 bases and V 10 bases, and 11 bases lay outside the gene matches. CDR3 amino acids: CATTPSGRARTGELFF. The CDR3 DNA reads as TGTGCCACCACACCTAGCGGGAGGGCGAGGACCGGGGAGCTGTTTTTT.

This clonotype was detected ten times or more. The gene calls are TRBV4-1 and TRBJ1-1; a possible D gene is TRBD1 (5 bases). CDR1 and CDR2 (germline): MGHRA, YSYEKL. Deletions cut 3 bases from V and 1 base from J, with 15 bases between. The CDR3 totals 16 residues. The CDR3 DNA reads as TGCGCCAGCAGCCAGGTGCTTCGGGGCAGGAACACTGAAGCTTTCTTT. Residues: CASSQVLRGRNTEAFF.

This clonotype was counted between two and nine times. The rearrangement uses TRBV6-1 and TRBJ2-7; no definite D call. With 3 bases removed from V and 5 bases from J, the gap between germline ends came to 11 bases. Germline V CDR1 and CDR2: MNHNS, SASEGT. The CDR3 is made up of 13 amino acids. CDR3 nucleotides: TGTGCCAGCAGTGAGTGGCCTTCCAACGAGCAGTACTTC. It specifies CASSEWPSNEQYF.

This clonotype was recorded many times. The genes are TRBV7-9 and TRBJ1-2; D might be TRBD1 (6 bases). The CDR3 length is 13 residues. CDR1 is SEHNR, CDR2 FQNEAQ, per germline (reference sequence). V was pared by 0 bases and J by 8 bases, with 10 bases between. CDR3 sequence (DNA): TGTGCCAGCAGCTTAGCGGAGGGGGACGGCTACACCTTC. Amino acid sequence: CASSLAEGDGYTF.

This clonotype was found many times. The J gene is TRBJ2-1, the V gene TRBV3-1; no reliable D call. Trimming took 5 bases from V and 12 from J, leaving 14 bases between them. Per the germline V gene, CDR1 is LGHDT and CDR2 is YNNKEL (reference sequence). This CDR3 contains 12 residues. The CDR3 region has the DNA TGTGCCAGCAGCTCGGAAGACGAAGGGCAGTTCTTC. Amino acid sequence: CASSSEDEGQFF.

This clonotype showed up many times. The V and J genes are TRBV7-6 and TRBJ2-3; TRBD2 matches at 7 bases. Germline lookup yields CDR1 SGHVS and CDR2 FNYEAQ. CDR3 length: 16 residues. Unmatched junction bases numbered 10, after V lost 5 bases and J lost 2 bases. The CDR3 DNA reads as TGTGCCAGCAGCCTAGGAGGGGCGGGAGTCACAGATACGCAGTATTTT. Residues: CASSLGGAGVTDTQYF.

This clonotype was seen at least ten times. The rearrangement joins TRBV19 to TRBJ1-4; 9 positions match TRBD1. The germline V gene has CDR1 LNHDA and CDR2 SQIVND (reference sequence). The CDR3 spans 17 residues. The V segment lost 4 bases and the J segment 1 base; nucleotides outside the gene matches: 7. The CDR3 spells CASSTTGGAGTNEKLFF. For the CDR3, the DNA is TGTGCCAGTAGTACCACAGGGGGCGCTGGAACTAATGAAAAACTGTTTTTT.

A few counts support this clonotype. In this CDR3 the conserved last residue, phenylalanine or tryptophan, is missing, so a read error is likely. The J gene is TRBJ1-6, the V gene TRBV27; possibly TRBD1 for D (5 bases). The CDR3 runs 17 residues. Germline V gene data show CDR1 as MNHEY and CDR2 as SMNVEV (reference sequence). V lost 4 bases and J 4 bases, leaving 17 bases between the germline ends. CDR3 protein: CASSWAPGTGYNSPLHY. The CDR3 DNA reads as TGTGCCAGCAGTTGGGCCCCCGGGACGGGATATAATTCACCCCTCCACTAT.

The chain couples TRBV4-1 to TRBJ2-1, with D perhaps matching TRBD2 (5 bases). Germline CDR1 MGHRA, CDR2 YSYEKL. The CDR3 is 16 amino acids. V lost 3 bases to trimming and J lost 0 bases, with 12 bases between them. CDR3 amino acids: CASSQEEFSSYNEQFF. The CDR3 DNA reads TGCGCCAGCAGCCAGGAGGAATTCTCCTCCTACAATGAGCAGTTCTTC.

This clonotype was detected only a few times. The CDR3 coding sequence is TGTGCCAGCATTGAATCCGGGGGAGCCTACGAGCAGTACTTC. Translating gives CASIESGGAYEQYF. J is TRBJ2-7 and V is TRBV28, with TRBD2 as a possible D gene (6 bases). The CDR3 covers 14 residues. The V end lost 7 bases, the J end lost 2 bases, and 15 bases lay between the germline ends. Germline CDR1 and CDR2: MDHEN and SYDVKM.

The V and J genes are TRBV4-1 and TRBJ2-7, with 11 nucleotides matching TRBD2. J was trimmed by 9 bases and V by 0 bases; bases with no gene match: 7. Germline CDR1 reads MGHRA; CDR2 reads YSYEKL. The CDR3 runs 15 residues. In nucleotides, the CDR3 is TGCGCCAGCAGCCAAGATCTAGCGGGAGGTTTGGGGCAGTACTTC. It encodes CASSQDLAGGLGQYF.

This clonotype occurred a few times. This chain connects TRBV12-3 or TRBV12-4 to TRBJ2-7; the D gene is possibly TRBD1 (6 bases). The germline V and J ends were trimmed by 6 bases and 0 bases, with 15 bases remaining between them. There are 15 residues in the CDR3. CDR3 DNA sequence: TGTGCCAGCAGCCCAGGACAGATCGCCTCCTACGAGCAGTACTTC. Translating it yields CASSPGQIASYEQYF.

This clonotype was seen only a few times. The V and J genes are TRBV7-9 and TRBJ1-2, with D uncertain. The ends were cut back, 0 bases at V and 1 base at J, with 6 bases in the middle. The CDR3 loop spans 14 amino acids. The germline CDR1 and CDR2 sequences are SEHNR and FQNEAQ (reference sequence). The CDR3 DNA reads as TGTGCCAGCAGCTTAGCGTGGATTAACTATGGCTACACCTTC. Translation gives CASSLAWINYGYTF.

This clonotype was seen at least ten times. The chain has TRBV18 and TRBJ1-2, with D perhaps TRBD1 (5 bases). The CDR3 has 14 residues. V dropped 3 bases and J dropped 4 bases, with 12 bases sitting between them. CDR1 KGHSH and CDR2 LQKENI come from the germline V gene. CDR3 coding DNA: TGTGCCAGCTCACCTGGGGCGGCGCGCTATGGCTACACCTTC. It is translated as CASSPGAARYGYTF.

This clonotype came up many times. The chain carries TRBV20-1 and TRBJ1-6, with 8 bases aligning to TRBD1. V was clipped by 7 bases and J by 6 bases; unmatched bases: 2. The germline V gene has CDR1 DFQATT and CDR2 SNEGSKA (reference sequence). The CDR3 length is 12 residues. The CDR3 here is CSGQGPNSPLHF. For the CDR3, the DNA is TGCAGTGGACAGGGGCCTAATTCACCCCTCCACTTT.